This T cell receptor (beta chain) was captured in a study of control samples from healthy donors and cancer patients. V was trimmed by 10 bases and J by 7 bases, leaving 16 bases between them. There are 12 residues in the CDR3. From germline, CDR1 is MNHEY and CDR2 SMNVEV (reference sequence). The assay was immunoSEQ multiplex PCR, and TCRdb's table has in-frame clones only and misses some. Of around 53,000 clones listed, around 90% are singletons. This clone was seen a few times. The specimen was PBMCs. The J gene is TRBJ1-2, the V gene TRBV27, with a possible D match to TRBD1 (5 bases). This receptor was obtained from a man aged 55 to 69 with head and neck cancer. The CDR3 reads CANVGGEGGYTF. The CDR3 coding sequence is TGTGCCAATGTGGGGGGGGAAGGTGGCTACACCTTC.